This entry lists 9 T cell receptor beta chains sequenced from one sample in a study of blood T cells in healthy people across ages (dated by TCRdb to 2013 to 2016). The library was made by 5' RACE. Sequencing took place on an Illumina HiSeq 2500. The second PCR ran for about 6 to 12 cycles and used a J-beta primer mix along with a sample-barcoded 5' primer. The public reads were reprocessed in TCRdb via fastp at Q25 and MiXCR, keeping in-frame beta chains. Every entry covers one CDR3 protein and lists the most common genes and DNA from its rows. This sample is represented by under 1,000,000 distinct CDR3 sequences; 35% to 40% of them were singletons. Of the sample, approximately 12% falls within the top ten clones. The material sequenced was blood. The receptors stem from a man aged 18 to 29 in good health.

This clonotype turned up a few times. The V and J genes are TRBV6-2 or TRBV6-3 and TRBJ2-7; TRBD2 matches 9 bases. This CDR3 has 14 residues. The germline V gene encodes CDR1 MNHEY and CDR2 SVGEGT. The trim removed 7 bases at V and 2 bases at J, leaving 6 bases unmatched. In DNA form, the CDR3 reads TGTGCCAGCACCCTAGCGGGGAACACCTACGAGCAGTACTTC. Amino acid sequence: CASTLAGNTYEQYF.

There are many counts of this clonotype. CDR3 loop: CASSLALTSEAYNEQFF. The DNA for the CDR3 is TGCGCCAGCAGCTTGGCGCTGACTTCCGAAGCCTACAATGAGCAGTTCTTC. This chain connects TRBV5-1 to TRBJ2-1; D remains unclear. Trimming shortened V by 0 bases and J by 2 bases, and 15 bases separated the two germline ends. The germline V gene has CDR1 SGHRS and CDR2 YFSETQ. The CDR3 spans 17 residues.

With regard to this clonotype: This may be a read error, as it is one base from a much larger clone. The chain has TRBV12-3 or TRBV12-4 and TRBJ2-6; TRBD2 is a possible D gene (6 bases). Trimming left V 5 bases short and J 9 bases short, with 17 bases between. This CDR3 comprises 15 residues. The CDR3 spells CASSGPGRMGNVLTF. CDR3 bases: TGTGCCAGCAGTGGCCCAGGGAGGATGGGCAACGTCCTGACTTTC.

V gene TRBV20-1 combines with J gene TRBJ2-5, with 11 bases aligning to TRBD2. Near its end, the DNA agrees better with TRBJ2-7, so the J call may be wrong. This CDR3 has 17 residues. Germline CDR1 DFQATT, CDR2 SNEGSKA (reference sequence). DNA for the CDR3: TGCAGTGCTAGAGATCTCCGACTAGCGGGAAATAATGACGAGCAGTACTTC. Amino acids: CSARDLRLAGNNDEQYF.

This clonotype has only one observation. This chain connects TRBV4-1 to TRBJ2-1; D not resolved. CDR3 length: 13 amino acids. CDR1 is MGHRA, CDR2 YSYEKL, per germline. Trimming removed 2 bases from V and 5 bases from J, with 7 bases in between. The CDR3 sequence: CASSQPGHNEQFF. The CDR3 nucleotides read TGCGCCAGCAGCCAACCCGGACACAATGAGCAGTTCTTC.

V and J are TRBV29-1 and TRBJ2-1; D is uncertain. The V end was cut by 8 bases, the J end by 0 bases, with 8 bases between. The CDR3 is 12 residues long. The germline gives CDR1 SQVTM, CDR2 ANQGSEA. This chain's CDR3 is CSIGYSYNEQFF. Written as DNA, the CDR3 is TGCAGCATTGGTTACTCCTACAATGAGCAGTTCTTC.

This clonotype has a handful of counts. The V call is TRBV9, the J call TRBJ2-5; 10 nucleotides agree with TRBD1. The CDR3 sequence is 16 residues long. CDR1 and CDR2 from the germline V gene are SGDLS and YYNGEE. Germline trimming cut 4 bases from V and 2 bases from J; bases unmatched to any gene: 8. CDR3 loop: CASSPGTGDWQETQYF. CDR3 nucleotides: TGTGCCAGCAGCCCTGGGACAGGGGATTGGCAAGAGACCCAGTACTTC.

CDR3 nucleotide sequence: TGTGCCAGCAGCTTAGAGGGGCATCCGGCAGATACGCAGTATTTT. Translated, it gives CASSLEGHPADTQYF. The gene calls are TRBV7-2 and TRBJ2-3; a weak D match, TRBD1 (5 bases). V was shortened by 1 base and J by 4 bases, with 12 bases between the two germline ends. The CDR3 has 15 amino acids. Germline V lookup: CDR1 SGHTA, CDR2 FQGNSA.

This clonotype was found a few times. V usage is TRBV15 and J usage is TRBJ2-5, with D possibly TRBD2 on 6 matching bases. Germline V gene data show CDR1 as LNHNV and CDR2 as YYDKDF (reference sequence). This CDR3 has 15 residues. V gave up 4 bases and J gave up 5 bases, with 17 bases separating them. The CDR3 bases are TGTGCCACCAGCACACCGGGACTTCGGGGGGAGACCCAGTACTTC. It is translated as CATSTPGLRGETQYF. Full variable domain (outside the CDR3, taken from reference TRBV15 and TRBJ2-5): DAMVIQNPRYQVTQFGKPVTLSCSQTLNHNVMYWYQQKSSQAPKLLFHYYDKDFNNEADTPDNFQSRRPNTSFCFLDIRSPGLGDTAMYLCATSTPGLRGETQYFGPGTRLLVL.